Sequencing of this TCR beta chain was carried out in a study of CD8+ T cells in alopecia areata. Across the whole study: Tofacitinib therapy took 6 to 18 months; 6 months off drug came after.

Stated treatment: oral pan-JAK inhibitor, 5-10 mg twice daily. Study-level findings and limits: Greater clonality was observed in lesional scalp samples, especially alopecia totalis/universalis, versus normal scalp.

Germline V gives CDR1 SNHLY, CDR2 FYNNEI. V lost 4 bases and J 0 bases, leaving 7 bases between the germline ends. There are 14 residues in the CDR3. Remarks on this clone: Its target is unknown.

Once RNA had been extracted, it was reverse transcribed into cDNA to act as the sequencing template. Profiling relied on immunoSEQ multiplex PCR, and the TCRdb table lists in-frame clones only, not all of them. The sample holds about 42,000 clones; roughly two thirds are singletons and the top ten take 20% to 25%. The TCR comes from a human donor with alopecia areata. J is TRBJ1-5 and V is TRBV2, with a tentative D call TRBD1 (5 bases). The starting material was CD8+ T cells sorted from blood, obtained at week 4, from a patient treated with tofacitinib. The CDR3 DNA follows: TGTGCCAGCAGTGGGGGGAATAGCAATCAGCCCCAGCATTTT. It is translated as CASSGGNSNQPQHF. Full variable domain (outside the CDR3, taken from reference TRBV2 and TRBJ1-5): EPEVTQTPSHQVTQMGQEVILRCVPISNHLYFYWYRQILGQKVEFLVSFYNNEISEKSEIFDDQFSVERPDGSNFTLKIRSTKLEDSAMYFCASSGGNSNQPQHFGDGTRLSIL.